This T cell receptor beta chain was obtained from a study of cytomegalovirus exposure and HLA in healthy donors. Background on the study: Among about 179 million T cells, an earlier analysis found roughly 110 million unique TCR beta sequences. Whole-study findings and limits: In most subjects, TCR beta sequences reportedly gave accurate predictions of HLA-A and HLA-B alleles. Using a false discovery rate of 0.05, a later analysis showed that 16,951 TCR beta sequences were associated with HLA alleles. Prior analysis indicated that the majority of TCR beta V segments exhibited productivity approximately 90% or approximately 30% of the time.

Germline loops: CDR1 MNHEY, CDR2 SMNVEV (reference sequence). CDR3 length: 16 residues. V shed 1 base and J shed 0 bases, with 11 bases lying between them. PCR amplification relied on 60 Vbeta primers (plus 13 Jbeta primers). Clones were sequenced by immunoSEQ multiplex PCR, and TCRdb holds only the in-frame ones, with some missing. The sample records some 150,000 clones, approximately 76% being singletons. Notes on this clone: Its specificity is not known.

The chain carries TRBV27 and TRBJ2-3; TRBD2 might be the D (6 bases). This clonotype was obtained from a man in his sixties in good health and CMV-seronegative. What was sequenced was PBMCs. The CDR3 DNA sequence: TGTGCCAGCAGTTTATTTACTAGCAGGAGCACAGATACGCAGTATTTT. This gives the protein CASSLFTSRSTDTQYF.